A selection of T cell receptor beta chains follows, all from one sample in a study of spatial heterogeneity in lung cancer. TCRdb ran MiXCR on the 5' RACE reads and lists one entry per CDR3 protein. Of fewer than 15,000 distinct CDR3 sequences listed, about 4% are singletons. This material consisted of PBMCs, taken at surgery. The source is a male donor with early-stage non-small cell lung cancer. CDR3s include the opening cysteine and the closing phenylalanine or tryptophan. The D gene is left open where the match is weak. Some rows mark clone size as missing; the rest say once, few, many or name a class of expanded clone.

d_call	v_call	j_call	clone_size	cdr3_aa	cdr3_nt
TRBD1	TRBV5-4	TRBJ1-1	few	CASTDRVNTEAFF	TGTGCCAGCACCGACAGGGTGAACACTGAAGCTTTCTTT
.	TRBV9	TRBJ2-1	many	CASSVDPSYNEQFF	TGTGCCAGCAGCGTAGACCCATCCTACAATGAGCAGTTCTTC
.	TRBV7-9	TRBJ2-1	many	CASSSSTGFNEQFF	TGTGCCAGCAGCTCCTCCACAGGGTTCAATGAGCAGTTCTTC
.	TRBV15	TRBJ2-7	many	CATSRGVPTPEQYF	TGTGCCACCAGCAGAGGCGTTCCCACCCCGGAGCAGTACTTC
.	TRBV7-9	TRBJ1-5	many	CASSLGDSSNQPQHF	TGTGCCAGCAGCTTAGGGGATTCTAGCAATCAGCCCCAGCATTTT
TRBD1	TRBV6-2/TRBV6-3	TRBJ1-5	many	CASRTGGRGNQPQHF	TGTGCCAGCCGCACAGGGGGCCGGGGCAATCAGCCCCAGCATTTT
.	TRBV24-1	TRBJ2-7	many	CATSDGTSTYEQYF	TGTGCCACCAGTGACGGGACCTCCACCTACGAGCAGTACTTC
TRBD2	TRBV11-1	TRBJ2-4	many	CASSSPRGGSAKNIQYF	TGTGCCAGCAGCTCTCCCCGCGGGGGTTCGGCCAAAAACATTCAGTACTTC
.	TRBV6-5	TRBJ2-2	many	CASSNTGELFF	TGTGCCAGCAGCAACACCGGGGAGCTGTTTTTT
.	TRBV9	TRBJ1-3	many	CASAGSSNTIYF	TGTGCCAGCGCAGGGTCCAGTAACACCATATATTTT
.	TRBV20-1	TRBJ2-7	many	CSATVDSSRYYEQYF	TGCAGTGCTACCGTGGACAGCTCTAGGTACTACGAGCAGTACTTC
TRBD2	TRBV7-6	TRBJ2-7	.	CASSLGAGDKQYF	TGTGCCAGCAGCTTAGGAGCGGGAGATAAGCAGTACTTC
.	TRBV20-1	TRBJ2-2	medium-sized	CSARARAATGELFF	TGCAGTGCTAGAGCGAGGGCAGCCACCGGGGAGCTGTTTTTT
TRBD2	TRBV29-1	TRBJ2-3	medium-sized	CSVLAGGGPDTQYF	TGCAGCGTTCTTGCGGGAGGGGGTCCAGATACGCAGTATTTT
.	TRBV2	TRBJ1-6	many	CASRFTENSPLHF	TGTGCCAGCAGGTTCACAGAGAATTCACCCCTCCACTTT
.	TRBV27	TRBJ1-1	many	CASSHNGGGTEAFF	TGTGCCAGCAGCCATAACGGAGGGGGCACTGAAGCTTTCTTT
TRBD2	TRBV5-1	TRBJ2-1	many	CASSLGLRTSGGNEQFF	TGCGCCAGCAGCTTGGGGCTGCGGACTAGCGGGGGGAATGAGCAGTTCTTC
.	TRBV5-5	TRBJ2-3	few	CASSLTTSKTDTQYF	TGTGCCAGCAGCCTAACGACTAGTAAAACAGATACGCAGTATTTT
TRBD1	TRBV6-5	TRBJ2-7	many	CASSYSLTGGKYEQYF	TGTGCCAGCAGTTACTCATTGACAGGGGGCAAATACGAGCAGTACTTC
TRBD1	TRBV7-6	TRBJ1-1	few	CASSWTGNTEAFF	TGTGCCAGCAGCTGGACAGGGAACACTGAAGCTTTCTTT
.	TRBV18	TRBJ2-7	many	CASSPPDTSYYEQYF	TGTGCCAGCTCACCCCCGGACACTTCTTACTACGAGCAGTACTTC
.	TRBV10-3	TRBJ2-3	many	CATSDPGGEPLANTQYF	TGTGCCACCTCTGACCCCGGTGGAGAGCCATTAGCGAATACGCAGTATTTT
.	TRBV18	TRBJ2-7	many	CASSPPGQLYEQYF	TGTGCCAGCTCACCACCCGGACAACTCTACGAGCAGTACTTC
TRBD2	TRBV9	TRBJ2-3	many	CASSLLAGETDTQYF	TGTGCCAGCAGCCTTCTGGCGGGAGAAACAGATACGCAGTATTTT
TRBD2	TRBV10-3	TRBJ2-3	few	CAISDPRTSGTDTQYF	TGTGCCATCAGTGACCCTAGGACTAGCGGTACAGATACGCAGTATTTT
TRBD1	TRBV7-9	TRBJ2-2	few	CASSVRGQGANTGELFF	TGTGCCAGCAGCGTGCGGGGACAGGGGGCGAACACCGGGGAGCTGTTTTTT
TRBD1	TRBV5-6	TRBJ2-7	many	CASSSRRDRGYEQYF	TGTGCCAGCAGCTCGAGACGGGACAGGGGGTACGAGCAGTACTTC
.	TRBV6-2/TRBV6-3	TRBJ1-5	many	CASSYGQPHGNQPQHF	TGTGCCAGCAGTTACGGGCAGCCCCATGGGAATCAGCCCCAGCATTTT
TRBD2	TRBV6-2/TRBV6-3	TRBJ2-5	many	CASSGGSGETQYF	TGTGCCAGCTCTGGCGGGAGCGGAGAGACCCAGTACTTC
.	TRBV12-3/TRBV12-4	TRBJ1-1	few	CASRSSWNTEAFF	TGTGCCAGCAGGTCGAGTTGGAACACTGAAGCTTTCTTT
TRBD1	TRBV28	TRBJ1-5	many	CASRKTGSQPQHF	TGTGCCAGCAGAAAGACAGGGTCGCAGCCCCAGCATTTT
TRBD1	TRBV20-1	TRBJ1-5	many	CSAEGSGGSQPQHF	TGCAGTGCTGAGGGCTCAGGGGGAAGTCAGCCCCAGCATTTT
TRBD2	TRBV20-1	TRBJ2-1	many	CSARDRGSGTSYNEQFF	TGCAGTGCTAGAGATCGTGGTAGCGGGACCTCCTACAATGAGCAGTTCTTC
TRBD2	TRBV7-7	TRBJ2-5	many	CASSFDGRGQETQYF	TGTGCTAGCAGCTTCGACGGGAGGGGCCAAGAGACCCAGTACTTC
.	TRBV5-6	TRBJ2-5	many	CASSLDWMQETQYF	TGTGCCAGCAGCTTGGATTGGATGCAAGAGACCCAGTACTTC
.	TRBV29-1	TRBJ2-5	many	CSVEDRPFQETQYF	TGCAGCGTTGAAGATCGCCCCTTCCAGGAGACCCAGTACTTC
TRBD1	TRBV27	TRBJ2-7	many	CASSPGQGNEQYF	TGTGCCAGCAGTCCTGGACAGGGAAACGAGCAGTACTTC